This T cell receptor beta chain was recovered during a study of T-cell reconstitution after alpha-beta-depleted transplantation in children. Unique molecular identifiers were used in preparing the TCRbeta library. MiXCR was run by TCRdb on the PCR reads, yielding one entry per CDR3 protein. The sample has just under 550,000 distinct CDR3 sequences; around 18% are singletons. CDR1 is SGHRS, CDR2 YFSETQ, per germline. V gave up 3 bases and J gave up 4 bases; unmatched junction bases: 4. This CDR3 has 14 residues. J is TRBJ2-1 and V is TRBV5-1; 7 bases agree with TRBD1. The TCR was taken from a human donor who donated a stem cell graft to a child with acute lymphoblastic leukemia. This specimen was PBMCs from the stem cell graft donor, taken from the stem cell graft. CDR3 in DNA: TGCGCCAGCAGCTCAATGGGACAGTACAATGAGCAGTTCTTC. It translates to CASSSMGQYNEQFF.